This T cell receptor (beta chain) was documented in a study of breast tumors, draining lymph nodes, adjacent tissues. Regarding the study as a whole: Findings are consistent with lymph node origin and intratumoral expansion of most tumor T cells. Compared with lymph nodes, tumors were less diverse; compared with nontumor tissue, more.

TCRdb used MiXCR to reprocess the multiplex PCR reads, holding one entry per CDR3 protein. The sample carries about 14,000 distinct CDR3 sequences, around 58% recorded once. Concerning this clonotype: Its cognate antigen is unknown.

This clonotype was obtained from a female donor with breast cancer. Some clones in this sample may be carry-over from other donors' samples. The sample comprised tumor-adjacent breast tissue.

The CDR3 nucleotides read TGTGCCATCACGACCAGTCAAAATTCACCCCTCCACTTT. Its translation: CAITTSQNSPLHF. The genes are TRBV10-3 and TRBJ1-6; D uncertain. This CDR3 is 13 amino acids long. CDR1 is ENHRY and CDR2 is SYGVKD in the germline V gene. V was clipped by 7 bases and J by 7 bases, with 11 bases between them.